These 25 T cell receptor beta chains were all obtained from the same sample, sequenced in a study of glioma-infiltrating T cells after dendritic cell vaccination. The method was immunoSEQ multiplex PCR; TCRdb's version includes in-frame clones alone and lacks a portion of them. The sample includes some 100,000 clones, about four fifths of them seen just once. The sample here was blood, taken before dendritic cell vaccination. Receptors were obtained from a human donor with glioblastoma.

V usage is TRBV15 and J usage is TRBJ2-1; D gene ambiguous. This CDR3 is 13 amino acids long. CDR1 is LNHNV and CDR2 is YYDKDF in the germline V gene (reference sequence). Deletions cut 4 bases from V and 8 bases from J, with 12 bases between. The CDR3 loop reads CATSTPDSDEQFF. CDR3 sequence (DNA): TGTGCCACCAGCACTCCCGACTCGGATGAGCAGTTCTTC.

In DNA form, the CDR3 reads TGTGCCAGCAGCCTAGGACAGGCGCTTTATGGCTACACCTTC. The encoded protein is CASSLGQALYGYTF. This rearrangement joins TRBV7-9 to TRBJ1-2; 7 nucleotides align to TRBD1. CDR3 length: 14 amino acids. Losses at the gene ends were 5 bases for V and 5 bases for J; bases not matched to a gene: 8. Germline-derived CDR1 and CDR2 are SEHNR and FQNEAQ (reference sequence).

This rearrangement joins TRBV19 to TRBJ1-1; 11 bases are a match to TRBD1. Germline values: CDR1 LNHDA, CDR2 SQIVND (reference sequence). CDR3 length: 15 residues. V was clipped by 4 bases and J by 4 bases; unmatched bases: 5. CDR3: CASSTTGTGGTEAFF. CDR3 nucleotide sequence: TGTGCCAGTAGTACCACCGGGACAGGGGGCACTGAAGCTTTCTTT.

This clone turned up a few times. This chain connects TRBV6-6 to TRBJ1-2; 9 nucleotides align to TRBD1. CDR3 length: 14 residues. CDR1 and CDR2 (germline): MNHNY, SVGAGI (reference sequence). V was pared by 6 bases and J by 7 bases, with 9 bases of the junction left unmatched. The CDR3 DNA follows: TGTGCCAGCAGCCTCCCGGGACAGGGAAGTGGCTACACCTTC. It specifies CASSLPGQGSGYTF.

The CDR3 protein is CASSYSTGSKETQYF. CDR3 DNA sequence: TGTGCCAGCAGTTACTCGACTGGCAGTAAAGAGACCCAGTACTTC. The chain employs TRBV6-5 and TRBJ2-5, with unresolved D. V was shortened by 0 bases and J by 3 bases, with 11 bases between the two germline ends. CDR1 is MNHEY, CDR2 SVGAGI, per germline. This CDR3 has 15 amino acids.

The chain employs TRBV5-4 and TRBJ2-1; TRBD1 matches 7 bases. Germline lookup yields CDR1 SGHNT and CDR2 YYREEE (reference sequence). With V trimmed by 3 bases and J by 6 bases, 3 bases remained unmatched. The length of the CDR3 is 13 residues. Here the CDR3 reads CASSSGQTNEQFF. The CDR3 DNA reads as TGTGCCAGCAGCTCGGGACAGACCAATGAGCAGTTCTTC. Variable domain in full (rest from reference TRBV5-4 and TRBJ2-1): ETGVTQSPTHLIKTRGQQVTLRCSSQSGHNTVSWYQQALGQGPQFIFQYYREEENGRGNFPPRFSGLQFPNYSSELNVNALELDDSALYLCASSSGQTNEQFFGPGTRLTVL.

The J gene is TRBJ1-1, the V gene TRBV9; D is possibly TRBD1 (5 bases). With 2 bases removed from V and 0 bases from J, the gap between germline ends came to 11 bases. Per germline, CDR1 SGDLS and CDR2 YYNGEE. The CDR3 contains 15 residues. The CDR3 loop is CASSVAGTLNTEAFF. The CDR3 DNA is TGTGCCAGCAGCGTTGCCGGGACTTTGAACACTGAAGCTTTCTTT.

V usage is TRBV27 and J usage is TRBJ1-6; D remains unclear. Per germline, CDR1 MNHEY and CDR2 SMNVEV (reference sequence). This CDR3 comprises 15 residues. The V and J ends lost 0 bases and 2 bases respectively, with 5 bases between them. The CDR3 spells CASSLSAPYNSPLHF. The CDR3 nucleotides are TGTGCCAGCAGTTTATCGGCTCCCTATAATTCACCCCTCCACTTT.

Only one count was recorded for this clone. The rearrangement joins TRBV29-1 to TRBJ2-5; D may be TRBD1 (5 bases). V shed 5 bases and J shed 5 bases, with 18 bases lying between them. CDR1 is SQVTM, CDR2 ANQGSEA, per germline. This CDR3 spans 14 amino acids. This CDR3 is CSVFTTDIGETQYF. Here the CDR3 DNA reads TGCAGCGTTTTCACTACGGACATAGGGGAGACCCAGTACTTC.

V and J are TRBV5-1 and TRBJ2-3; D gene ambiguous. Trimming took 0 bases from V and 3 from J, leaving 8 bases between them. The CDR3 is 14 residues long. Per germline, CDR1 SGHRS and CDR2 YFSETQ. For the CDR3, the DNA is TGCGCCAGCAGCTTGGGTGCAGGTACAGATACGCAGTATTTT. It is translated as CASSLGAGTDTQYF.

The chain couples TRBV30 to TRBJ2-3; TRBD1 aligns across 10 bases. Germline V gene sequence: CDR1 GTSNPN, CDR2 SVGIG (reference sequence). The V and J ends lost 7 bases and 5 bases, in that order; junction bases with no gene match: 3. The CDR3 extends over 12 amino acids. The CDR3 protein is CASGQGRDTQYF. In DNA form, the CDR3 reads TGTGCCTCGGGACAGGGGAGAGATACGCAGTATTTT. Variable domain in full (rest from reference TRBV30 and TRBJ2-3): SQTIHQWPATLVQPVGSPLSLECTVEGTSNPNLYWYRQAAGRGLQLLFYSVGIGQISSEVPQNLSASRPQDRQFILSSKKLLLSDSGFYLCASGQGRDTQYFGPGTRLTVL.

The rearrangement uses TRBV5-1 and TRBJ2-2; TRBD1 matches 9 bases. CDR1 and CDR2 from the germline V gene are SGHRS and YFSETQ. Unmatched junction bases numbered 4, after V lost 4 bases and J lost 6 bases. The CDR3 is made up of 14 amino acids. The CDR3 nucleotides read TGCGCCAGCAGCCAGGACAGGGGCTCCGGGGAGCTGTTTTTT. This translates into CASSQDRGSGELFF.

Here the CDR3 reads CASSRGLAEKYNEQFF. The CDR3 DNA reads TGCGCCAGCAGCCGGGGACTAGCGGAGAAATACAATGAGCAGTTCTTC. V and J are TRBV5-1 and TRBJ2-1; the match to TRBD2 covers 11 bases. Losses at the gene ends were 4 bases for V and 4 bases for J; bases not matched to a gene: 7. This CDR3 region has 16 residues. Per germline, CDR1 SGHRS and CDR2 YFSETQ.

CDR3 loop: CASSIWVGDTQYF. In DNA, the CDR3 is TGTGCCAGCAGCATCTGGGTCGGGGATACGCAGTATTTT. This sequence joins TRBV5-4 and TRBJ2-3; D unclear. The CDR3 is 13 residues long. CDR1 and CDR2 (germline): SGHNT, YYREEE (reference sequence). With 4 bases removed from V and 6 bases from J, the gap between germline ends came to 12 bases.

With regard to this clone: One junction end disagrees with the germline gene, perhaps due to a read error. The rearrangement uses TRBV7-7 and TRBJ2-1; 10 nucleotides agree with TRBD2. This CDR3 is built from 15 residues. The germline CDR1 and CDR2 sequences are SSHAT and FNYEAQ (reference sequence). CDR3 sequence reads: CASSASGGGYNEQFF. The DNA for the CDR3 is TGTGCTAGCAGCGCCAGCGGGGGGGGATACAATGAGCAGTTCTTC.

V gene TRBV5-4 combines with J gene TRBJ1-2, with D unresolved. Trimming cost V 0 bases and J 5 bases, with 17 bases left between them. Per germline, CDR1 SGHNT and CDR2 YYREEE (reference sequence). The length of the CDR3 is 16 residues. CDR3 bases: TGTGCCAGCAGCTTGGGAGCGGACCCCGAAAATTATGGCTACACCTTC. It translates to CASSLGADPENYGYTF.

The J gene is TRBJ2-7, the V gene TRBV6-1; tentatively, D is TRBD2 (6 bases). The CDR3 sequence is 13 residues long. Deletions cut 5 bases from V and 0 bases from J, with 8 bases between. The germline gives CDR1 MNHNS, CDR2 SASEGT. The CDR3 region has the DNA TGTGCCAGCAGTTCGGACTACTCCTACGAGCAGTACTTC. Its translation is CASSSDYSYEQYF.

V gene TRBV18 combines with J gene TRBJ2-3; 7 bases are shared with TRBD1. The V gene's germline CDR1 is KGHSH and CDR2 LQKENI. This CDR3 region has 16 residues. The V and J ends lost 5 bases and 2 bases, in that order; junction bases with no gene match: 10. In DNA form, the CDR3 reads TGTGCCAGCTCAGCAGAGACAGGGTTGAACACAGATACGCAGTATTTT. Translated, it gives CASSAETGLNTDTQYF.

V gene TRBV5-1 combines with J gene TRBJ2-1; maybe TRBD2 (5 bases). Germline CDR1 SGHRS, CDR2 YFSETQ. V was cut by 1 base and J by 0 bases, with 8 bases left in between. The CDR3 contains 15 residues. CDR3 residues: CASSLLGSSYNEQFF. CDR3 bases: TGCGCCAGCAGCTTGCTGGGGAGCTCCTACAATGAGCAGTTCTTC. The full variable domain, its missing parts supplied by reference TRBV5-1 and TRBJ2-1, is KAGVTQTPRYLIKTRGQQVTLSCSPISGHRSVSWYQQTPGQGLQFLFEYFSETQRNKGNFPGRFSGRQFSNSRSEMNVSTLELGDSALYLCASSLLGSSYNEQFFGPGTRLTVL.

The chain joins TRBV5-1 to TRBJ2-2, with 7 bases fitting TRBD1. This CDR3 contains 15 residues. Germline CDR1 and CDR2: SGHRS and YFSETQ. J gave up 5 bases and V 1 base, and 5 bases lay outside the gene matches. The DNA of the CDR3 is TGCGCCAGCAGCTTGAGGGGGCGCGGGACCGGGGAGCTGTTTTTT. This codes for CASSLRGRGTGELFF. Full variable domain (rest looked up from reference TRBV5-1 and TRBJ2-2): KAGVTQTPRYLIKTRGQQVTLSCSPISGHRSVSWYQQTPGQGLQFLFEYFSETQRNKGNFPGRFSGRQFSNSRSEMNVSTLELGDSALYLCASSLRGRGTGELFFGEGSRLTVL.

V is TRBV30 and J is TRBJ2-1, with TRBD1 as a possible D gene (6 bases). The CDR3 has 12 amino acids. Trimming removed 0 bases at V and 8 bases at J, with 8 bases between. Germline CDR1 reads GTSNPN; CDR2 reads SVGIG (reference sequence). This chain's CDR3 is CAWSVTGHEQFF. DNA of the CDR3: TGTGCCTGGAGTGTCACAGGGCATGAGCAGTTCTTC.

The CDR3 loop is CASGQYHEAFF. The CDR3 DNA sequence: TGTGCCAGCGGTCAGTACCATGAAGCTTTCTTT. V usage is TRBV2 and J usage is TRBJ1-1, with D uncertain. CDR3 length: 11 amino acids. The germline gives CDR1 SNHLY, CDR2 FYNNEI. The V and J ends lost 8 bases and 7 bases respectively, with 11 bases between them.

This chain links TRBV5-1 with TRBJ2-2; 12 positions match TRBD1. The CDR3 has 16 amino acids. The J segment lost 7 bases and the V segment lost 0 bases, leaving 4 bases of the junction unmatched. CDR1 is SGHRS, CDR2 YFSETQ, per germline. CDR3 sequence reads: CASSLAGTGGGGELFF. CDR3 DNA sequence: TGCGCCAGCAGCTTGGCCGGGACAGGGGGCGGCGGGGAGCTGTTTTTT.

The chain couples TRBV28 to TRBJ1-1, with 9 bases lining up with TRBD1. The germline V gene has CDR1 MDHEN and CDR2 SYDVKM. This CDR3 is 15 amino acids long. V lost 6 bases and J lost 7; bases outside the gene matches: 12. The CDR3, as DNA: TGTGCCAGCAGCCACAGGGGGCGACCCTATATTGAAGCTTTCTTT. Translated, it gives CASSHRGRPYIEAFF.

The chain uses TRBV29-1 and TRBJ2-3; 14 bases agree with TRBD2. J was trimmed by 8 bases and V by 5 bases; bases with no gene match: 6. There are 14 residues in the CDR3. In germline, CDR1 is SQVTM, CDR2 ANQGSEA. CDR3 loop: CSVSGTSGSGTQYF. The CDR3 nucleotides are TGCAGCGTTTCCGGGACTAGCGGGAGTGGTACGCAGTATTTT.